The entry below gives a single TCR beta chain sequence along with its context. Its target is unknown. Treatment specified: roughly 18 received Ad26.COV2.S at low or high dose, single or two shots; several received placebo; per-sample allocation not given. Vaccine and placebo recipients were sampled on day 63 after the first injection. The individual, an adult aged 18-55 years, was a donor in Boston. V was clipped by 2 bases and J by 5 bases, with 6 bases between them. The length of the CDR3 is 12 residues. Germline-derived CDR1 and CDR2 are MNHEY and SVGAGI. Assay: immunoSEQ multiplex PCR; the TCRdb copy retains only in-frame clones and omits some. This repertoire shows over 450,000 clones, 80% to 90% found once; its top ten account for roughly 1.7%. This record belongs to a study of Ad26.COV2.S vaccination and SARS-CoV-2 variants. Study-level information: Recipients of Ad26.COV2.S got it intramuscularly, once or twice 56 days apart. General study findings and limits: Vaccinees showed greater spike-specific TCR breadth than placebo recipients.

This sequence was found in a person between 18 and 65 years old who received the Ad26.COV2.S COVID-19 vaccine or a placebo. The chain couples TRBV6-5 to TRBJ1-1; D gene ambiguous. The material sequenced was peripheral blood, taken in a trial of Ad26.COV2.S vaccine versus placebo. The CDR3 bases are TGTGCCAGCAGTTACGCGGGAACTGAAGCTTTCTTT. Translating it yields CASSYAGTEAFF.